This T cell receptor beta chain was observed in a study of Tregs in tolerant kidney transplant recipients (dated by TCRdb to about 2019). For context, the study as a whole: The transplants used related donors along with nonmyeloablative bone marrow transplantation, and in the human trials mixed chimerism was transient. Before combined kidney and bone marrow transplantation, this study identified donor-specific regulatory T cells using TCRbeta sequencing and then followed those same cells after transplant. General conclusions and limits of the study: The study was constrained by small patient numbers, and validation of the findings is required in larger populations and under other immunosuppression protocols. Biological reproducibility was not directly addressed, though technical replication error appeared minimal. The most biologically relevant and donor-specific TCRbeta repertoire appeared to be identified by expanding Tregs with activated donor B cells. For some patients the PCR primers changed over time, which made it impossible to compare the samples from those patients at the nucleotide level. In tolerant patients, the expansion of donor-specific Tregs was greater than global Treg expansion, suggesting that the expansion was antigen-driven rather than nonspecific.

The label giving this sample's time point can be read as: blood sample drawn before combined kidney and bone marrow transplant. Unstimulated Tregs (CD4+CD25+CD127-), CD4+ non-Tregs (CD4+CD25-), CD4 and CD8 cells were FACS-sorted from thawed PBMCs. The patients were a handful of recipients of combined kidney and bone marrow transplants from the ITN036ST trial, and samples were available only from these trial subjects. Healthy control blood was processed by Ficoll density gradient to PBMCs and cryopreserved; patient PBMCs were collected before and after transplant. For TCRbeta CDR3 sequencing, genomic DNA from the sorted cells was extracted using the QIAGEN DNeasy Blood and Tissue Kit. High-throughput TCRbeta CDR3 sequencing, including PCR amplification with bias correction and internal controls, was performed commercially through immunoSEQ. As for how the authors treated the data: A unique productive TCRbeta sequence was defined by the CDR3 nucleotide sequence when primers matched, and otherwise by the CDR3 amino acid sequence together with the Vbeta and Jbeta genes. To correct sorting error, sequences shared between sorted populations at a frequency ratio of 2:1 or less were removed; the rest were assigned to the higher population. A sequence was defined as donor-reactive if the sequence was expanded at least 5-fold in CFSE-low cells compared with unstimulated cells and had a frequency of at least 0.01% in CFSE-low cells. Repertoire divergence was quantified by Jensen-Shannon divergence calculated from the top 100 TCRbeta sequences ranked by frequency. When a sample had multiple sequencing runs, each run was corrected for sorting error separately and the runs were then pooled. TCRdb holds this immuneACCESS table with in-frame rearrangements only. Some clones are missing; in checked studies, unresolved V genes explain under half, and the rest has no known cause. V, J and clone size derive from that table, while D and trimming were established from the DNA sequence. This sample is represented by around 74,000 clones; 98% of them were singletons. Around 0.51% of the sample comes from the top ten.

With respect to this clone: There is no known antigen for this receptor. Base qualities are not recorded, but no much larger clone differs from it by a single base.

The sequence derives from a human donor who received a combined kidney and bone marrow transplant. Sequences were derived from CD4+ T cells from blood, sampled before the transplant.

The CDR3: CASSSDRGSSHSYF. The sequence in DNA is TGTGCCAGCAGCTCCGACAGGGGGTCTTCGCATAGCTACTTC. The receptor chain draws on TRBV6-1 and TRBJ2-4, and 9 junctional nucleotides match TRBD1. Spanning cysteine to phenylalanine, the CDR3 consists of 14 amino acids. CDR3 DNA is the only sequence kept; it has 42 bases, read in frame from the first base. Per the germline V gene, MNHNS is the CDR1 and SASEGT is the CDR2. Trimming leaves V shorter by 6 bases and J shorter by 16 bases, with the junction holding 16 bases beyond the gene matches.